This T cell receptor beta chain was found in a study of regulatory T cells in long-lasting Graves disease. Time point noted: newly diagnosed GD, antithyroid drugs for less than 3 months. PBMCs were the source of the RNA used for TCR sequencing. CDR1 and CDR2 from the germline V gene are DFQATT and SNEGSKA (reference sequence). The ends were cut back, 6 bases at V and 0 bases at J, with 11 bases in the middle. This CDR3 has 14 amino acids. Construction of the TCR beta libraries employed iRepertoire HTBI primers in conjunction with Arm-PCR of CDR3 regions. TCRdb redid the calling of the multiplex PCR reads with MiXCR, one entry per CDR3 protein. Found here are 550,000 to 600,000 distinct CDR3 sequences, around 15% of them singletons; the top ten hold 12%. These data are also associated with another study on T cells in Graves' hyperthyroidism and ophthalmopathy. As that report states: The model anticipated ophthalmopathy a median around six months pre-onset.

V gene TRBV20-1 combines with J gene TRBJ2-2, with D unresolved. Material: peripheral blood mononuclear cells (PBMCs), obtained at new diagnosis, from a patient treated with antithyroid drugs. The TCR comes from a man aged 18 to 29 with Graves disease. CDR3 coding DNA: TGCAGTGCCCTGACCGGTACGAACACCGGGGAGCTGTTTTTT. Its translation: CSALTGTNTGELFF.